This is a list of T cell receptor beta chains from one sample in a study of CD8 T cells in ankylosing spondylitis. From the 5' RACE reads, TCRdb called clonotypes with MiXCR, one entry per CDR3 protein. The table shows a few hundred thousand distinct CDR3 sequences, with 5.5% to 7.5% occurring only once. Sequenced sample: blood, either unsorted or a sorted T cell fraction (not recorded which). These receptors all come from a male donor with ankylosing spondylitis. Each CDR3 is given with its conserved first and last residue. D genes are given only for firm matches. Not every row has a clone size; where given, it reads once, few, many or a size class.

clone_size	d_call	j_call	v_call	cdr3_aa	cdr3_nt
NA	NA	TRBJ2-2	TRBV5-4	CASSLLGSGTGELFF	TGTGCCAGCAGCTTGCTGGGATCGGGCACCGGGGAGCTGTTTTTT
many	TRBD2	TRBJ2-1	TRBV9	CASKRASGRDEQFF	TGTGCCAGCAAGAGGGCTAGCGGGAGAGATGAGCAGTTCTTC
NA	TRBD2	TRBJ2-7	TRBV13	CASSPTASGPYEQYF	TGTGCCAGCAGCCCCACGGCTAGCGGTCCCTACGAGCAGTACTTC
few	NA	TRBJ2-7	TRBV20-1	CSARDRSPYIGYEQYF	TGCAGTGCTAGAGATCGGTCGCCGTACATTGGCTACGAGCAGTACTTC
many	NA	TRBJ2-5	TRBV15	CATSRGFRGRETQYF	TGTGCCACCAGCAGAGGGTTCAGGGGCCGGGAGACCCAGTACTTC
many	NA	TRBJ2-5	TRBV12-3/TRBV12-4	CASSLAVLQETQYF	TGTGCCAGCAGTTTAGCAGTCCTCCAAGAGACCCAGTACTTC
NA	NA	TRBJ1-1	TRBV5-5	CASSLEGNTEPFF	TGTGCCAGCAGCTTGGAGGGGAACACTGAACCTTTCTTT
few	NA	TRBJ1-2	TRBV7-9	CASTRGGTNYGYTF	TGTGCCAGCACCCGGGGAGGGACCAACTATGGCTACACCTTC
NA	TRBD1	TRBJ1-2	TRBV9	CASSSRTGTSGYTF	TGTGCCAGCAGCTCACGGACAGGGACAAGTGGCTACACCTTC
NA	NA	TRBJ2-2	TRBV5-6	CASSLLSAGITGELFF	TGTGCCAGCAGCTTGTTGTCAGCAGGTATCACCGGGGAGCTGTTTTTT